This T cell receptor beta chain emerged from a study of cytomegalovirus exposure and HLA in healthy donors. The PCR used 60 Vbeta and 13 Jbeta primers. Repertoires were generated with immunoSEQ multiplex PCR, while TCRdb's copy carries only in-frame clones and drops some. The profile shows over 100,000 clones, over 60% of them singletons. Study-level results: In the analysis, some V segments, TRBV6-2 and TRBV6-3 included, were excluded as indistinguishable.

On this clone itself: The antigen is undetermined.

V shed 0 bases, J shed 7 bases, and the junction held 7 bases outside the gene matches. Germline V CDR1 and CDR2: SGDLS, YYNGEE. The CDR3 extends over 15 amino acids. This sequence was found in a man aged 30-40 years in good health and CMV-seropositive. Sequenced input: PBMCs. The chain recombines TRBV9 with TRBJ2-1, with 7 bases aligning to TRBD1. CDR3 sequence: CASSVAATGPNEQFF. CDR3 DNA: TGTGCCAGCAGCGTAGCAGCGACAGGGCCAAATGAGCAGTTCTTC.